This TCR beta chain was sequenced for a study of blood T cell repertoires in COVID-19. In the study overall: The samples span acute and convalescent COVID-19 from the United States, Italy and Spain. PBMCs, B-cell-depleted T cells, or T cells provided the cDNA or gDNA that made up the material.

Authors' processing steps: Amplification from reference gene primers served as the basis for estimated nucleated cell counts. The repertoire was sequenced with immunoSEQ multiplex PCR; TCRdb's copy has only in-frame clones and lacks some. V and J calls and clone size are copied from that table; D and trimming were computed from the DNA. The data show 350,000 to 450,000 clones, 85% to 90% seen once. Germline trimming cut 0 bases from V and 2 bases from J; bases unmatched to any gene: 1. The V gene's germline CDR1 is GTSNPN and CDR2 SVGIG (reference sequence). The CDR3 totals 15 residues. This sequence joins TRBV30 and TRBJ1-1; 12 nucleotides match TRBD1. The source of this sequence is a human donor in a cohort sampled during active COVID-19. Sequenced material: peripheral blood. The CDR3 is CAWSVGQGANTEAFF. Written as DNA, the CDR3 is TGTGCCTGGAGTGTGGGACAGGGGGCAAACACTGAAGCTTTCTTT.